This record covers a single TCR beta chain. This entry comes from a study of blood T cell repertoires in COVID-19. Repertoires were generated with immunoSEQ multiplex PCR, while TCRdb's copy carries only in-frame clones and drops some. The sample has around 280,000 clones; roughly 87% are singletons. Germline-derived CDR1 and CDR2 are MNHEY and SMNVEV (reference sequence). The length of the CDR3 is 15 residues. The V end lost 5 bases, the J end lost 0 bases, and 11 bases lay between the germline ends. V usage is TRBV27 and J usage is TRBJ2-1, with no clear D. The sequencing input was peripheral blood. This clonotype originated in a woman aged 50 to 60 who had recovered from COVID-19. The CDR3 loop reads CASSLYPSSYNEQFF. The CDR3 DNA reads as TGTGCCAGCAGTCTGTACCCCAGCTCCTACAATGAGCAGTTCTTC.